Listed below are T cell receptor beta chains from one sample, sequenced in a study of glioma-infiltrating T cells after dendritic cell vaccination. The method was immunoSEQ multiplex PCR; TCRdb's version includes in-frame clones alone and lacks a portion of them. The data contain 65,000 to 80,000 clones, about four fifths of them singletons. The source material was blood, sampled before dendritic cell vaccination. Receptors were obtained from a human donor with glioblastoma. CDR3s include the opening cysteine and the closing phenylalanine or tryptophan. The order of the fields is J gene, clone size, V gene, D gene, CDR3 protein, CDR3 DNA. The D gene is left open where the match is weak. Clone sizes are given selectively: once, few, many, or a class where the clone is expanded.

>TRBJ2-1|-|TRBV19|TRBD2
CASKKRGDRDEQFF
TGTGCCAGTAAGAAGCGGGGAGATCGCGATGAGCAGTTCTTC
>TRBJ1-1|-|TRBV5-4|TRBD1
CASSFGQGDTEAFF
TGTGCCAGCAGCTTCGGACAGGGGGACACTGAAGCTTTCTTT
>TRBJ2-7|few|TRBV15|-
CATSRDLGLLSYEQYF
TGTGCCACCAGCAGAGATCTTGGCCTCCTTTCCTACGAGCAGTACTTC
>TRBJ2-1|-|TRBV2|-
CASTPTTGLTYNEQFF
TGTGCCAGCACCCCCACGACAGGCCTAACATACAATGAGCAGTTCTTC
>TRBJ2-6|-|TRBV7-3|-
CASSLTGAGAPGAGANVLTF
TGTGCCAGCAGCTTAACAGGGGCCGGGGCTCCGGGAGCTGGGGCCAACGTCCTGACTTTC
>TRBJ2-7|-|TRBV7-3|TRBD1
CASSLQGEMSYEQYF
TGTGCCAGCAGCTTACAGGGGGAGATGTCCTACGAGCAGTACTTC
>TRBJ2-2|few|TRBV15|TRBD1
CATSPGTGLTGELFF
TGTGCCACCAGCCCCGGGACAGGACTCACCGGGGAGCTGTTTTTT
>TRBJ1-5|many|TRBV15|TRBD1
CATRRGAGQGLQPQHF
TGTGCCACCCGCCGAGGGGCGGGACAGGGGTTACAGCCCCAGCATTTT
>TRBJ2-1|-|TRBV5-4|-
CASSLNYNEEQFF
TGTGCCTCGAGCCTTAACTACAATGAAGAGCAGTTCTTC
>TRBJ2-1|-|TRBV5-6|TRBD2
CASSQRLAGLNNNEQFF
TGTGCCAGCAGCCAGAGACTAGCGGGCCTTAATAACAATGAGCAGTTCTTC
>TRBJ1-1|-|TRBV5-4|-
CASSLDPWTANTEAFF
TGTGCCAGCAGCTTGGACCCATGGACAGCGAACACTGAAGCTTTCTTT
>TRBJ1-6|few|TRBV6-6|-
CASSYIETEGSPLHF
TGTGCCAGCAGTTACATTGAGACAGAAGGCTCACCCCTCCACTTT
>TRBJ1-1|-|TRBV19|-
CASRIGGGRTEAFF
TGTGCCAGCCGCATCGGGGGAGGTCGGACTGAAGCTTTCTTT
>TRBJ1-4|-|TRBV9|-
CASSAMASSGEKLFF
TGTGCCAGCAGCGCGATGGCCAGTTCTGGTGAAAAACTGTTTTTT
>TRBJ2-5|-|TRBV19|TRBD2
CASGFAGGQETQYF
TGTGCCAGTGGGTTTGCGGGGGGCCAAGAGACCCAGTACTTC
>TRBJ1-1|few|TRBV5-6|-
CASSLIQANTEAFF
TGTGCCAGCAGCTTGATTCAAGCGAACACTGAAGCTTTCTTT
>TRBJ2-5|once|TRBV2|TRBD2
CASSARLAAETQYF
TGTGCCAGCAGTGCCCGACTAGCGGCAGAGACCCAGTACTTC
>TRBJ1-1|-|TRBV5-1|TRBD1
CASSFSTGGNTEAFF
TGCGCCAGCAGCTTCTCGACAGGGGGCAACACTGAAGCTTTCTTT
>TRBJ1-3|-|TRBV7-2|-
CASSFYSVVSGNTIYF
TGTGCCAGCAGCTTTTATTCAGTCGTCTCTGGAAACACCATATATTTT
>TRBJ1-1|few|TRBV28|-
CASSLGGKNTEAFF
TGTGCCAGCAGTTTGGGGGGGAAGAACACTGAAGCTTTCTTT
>TRBJ1-1|-|TRBV4-1|-
CASSQDQGPIRRAFF
TGCGCCAGCAGCCAAGACCAGGGCCCCATAAGGCGAGCTTTCTTT
>TRBJ2-5|-|TRBV7-3|-
CASSPGQGGQETQYF
TGTGCCAGCAGCCCCGGACAGGGAGGGCAAGAGACCCAGTACTTC
>TRBJ2-2|-|TRBV4-2|TRBD1
CASSQEGTGYIGELFF
TGTGCCAGCAGCCAAGAGGGGACAGGGTACATCGGGGAGCTGTTTTTT
>TRBJ2-7|-|TRBV19|TRBD2
CASSIGSSGGPYEQYF
TGTGCCAGTAGTATAGGGTCCAGCGGGGGACCCTACGAGCAGTACTTC
>TRBJ2-5|-|TRBV19|-
CASSINRDWETQYF
TGTGCCAGTAGTATAAACAGGGATTGGGAGACCCAGTACTTC
>TRBJ1-2|-|TRBV2|-
CASTPIVGSGYTF
TGTGCCAGCACCCCGATTGTAGGGAGCGGCTACACCTTC
>TRBJ1-1|-|TRBV15|TRBD1
CATSREIRDSTEAFF
TGTGCCACCAGCAGAGAAATTCGGGACAGCACTGAAGCTTTCTTT
>TRBJ1-6|-|TRBV30|-
CAWSEGTYNSPLHF
TGTGCCTGGAGTGAGGGGACCTATAATTCACCCCTCCACTTT
>TRBJ2-5|-|TRBV7-2|TRBD2
CASSLAQGLPSETQYF
TGTGCCAGCAGCTTAGCGCAGGGACTACCCTCGGAGACCCAGTACTTC
>TRBJ1-1|-|TRBV5-4|-
CASSLPLDTEAFF
TGTGCCAGCAGCTTGCCTCTCGACACTGAAGCTTTCTTT
>TRBJ2-7|-|TRBV6-5|-
CASRRPGGNEQYF
TGTGCCAGCAGGCGACCCGGAGGGAACGAGCAGTACTTC
>TRBJ1-2|-|TRBV2|TRBD1
CASRTTLDRVFNGYTF
TGTGCCAGCAGGACAACATTAGACAGGGTGTTCAATGGCTACACCTTC
>TRBJ2-3|-|TRBV11-3|TRBD1
CASSFRGQLQDTQYF
TGTGCCAGCAGCTTTCGGGGACAGCTGCAAGATACGCAGTATTTT
>TRBJ1-2|-|TRBV9|-
CASSVSPGGGYTF
TGTGCCAGCAGCGTATCACCCGGTGGTGGCTACACCTTC
>TRBJ1-2|-|TRBV5-4|TRBD1
CASSPFRDSIGGYTF
TGTGCCAGCAGCCCCTTCCGGGACAGTATCGGGGGCTACACCTTC
>TRBJ2-1|-|TRBV4-2|TRBD1
CASSQGTGYNEQFF
TGTGCCAGCAGCCAAGGGACAGGGTACAATGAGCAGTTCTTC
>TRBJ1-6|-|TRBV7-6|TRBD1
CASSSGQGDSPLHF
TGTGCCAGCAGCTCGGGACAGGGGGACTCACCCCTCCACTTT
>TRBJ2-2|-|TRBV9|-
CASSVDSTGELFF
TGTGCCAGCAGCGTAGACAGCACCGGGGAGCTGTTTTTT
>TRBJ1-3|-|TRBV2|TRBD1
CASSGTEGNTIYF
TGTGCCAGCAGCGGGACAGAAGGAAACACCATATATTTT
>TRBJ2-5|-|TRBV25-1|TRBD2
CASRGGWGSSGETQYF
TGTGCCAGCCGCGGGGGATGGGGAAGTTCGGGAGAGACCCAGTACTTC
>TRBJ2-6|-|TRBV2|-
CASSVRDSGANVLTF
TGTGCCAGCAGCGTGAGAGACTCTGGGGCCAACGTCCTGACTTTC
>TRBJ2-7|-|TRBV30|TRBD2
CAWSVGLAGMYEQYF
TGTGCCTGGAGCGTCGGGCTAGCGGGGATGTACGAGCAGTACTTC
>TRBJ2-5|once|TRBV13|-
CASSQPQGPVETQYF
TGTGCCAGCAGCCAACCTCAGGGGCCAGTGGAGACCCAGTACTTC